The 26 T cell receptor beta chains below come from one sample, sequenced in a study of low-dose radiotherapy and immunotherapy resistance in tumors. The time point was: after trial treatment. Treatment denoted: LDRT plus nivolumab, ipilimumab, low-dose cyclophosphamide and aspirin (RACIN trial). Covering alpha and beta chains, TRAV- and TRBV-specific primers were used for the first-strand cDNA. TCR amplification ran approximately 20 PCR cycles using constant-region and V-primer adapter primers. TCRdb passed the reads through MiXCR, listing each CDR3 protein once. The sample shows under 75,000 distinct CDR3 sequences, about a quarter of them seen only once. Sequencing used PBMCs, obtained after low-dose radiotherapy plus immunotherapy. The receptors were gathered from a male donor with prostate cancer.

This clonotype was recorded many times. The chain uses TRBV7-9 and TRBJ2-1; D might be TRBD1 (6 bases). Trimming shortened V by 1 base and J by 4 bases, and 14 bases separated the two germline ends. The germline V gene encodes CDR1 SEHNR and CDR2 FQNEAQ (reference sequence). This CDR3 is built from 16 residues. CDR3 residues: CASSLVGRTVYNEQFF. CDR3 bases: TGTGCCAGCAGCTTAGTTGGCCGGACAGTTTACAATGAGCAGTTCTTC.

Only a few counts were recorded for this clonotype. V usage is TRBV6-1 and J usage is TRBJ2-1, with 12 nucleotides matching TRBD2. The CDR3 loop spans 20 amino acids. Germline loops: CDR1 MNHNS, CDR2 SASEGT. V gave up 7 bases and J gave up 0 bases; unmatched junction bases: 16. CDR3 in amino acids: CASKPMGLAGLKTSYNEQFF. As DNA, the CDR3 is TGTGCCAGCAAGCCAATGGGACTAGCGGGCCTCAAGACCTCCTACAATGAGCAGTTCTTC.

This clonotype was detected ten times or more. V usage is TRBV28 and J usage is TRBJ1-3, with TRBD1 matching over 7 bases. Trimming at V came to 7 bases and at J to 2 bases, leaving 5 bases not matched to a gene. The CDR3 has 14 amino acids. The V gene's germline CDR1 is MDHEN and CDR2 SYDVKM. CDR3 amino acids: CASKDRAPGNTIYF. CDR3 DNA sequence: TGTGCCAGCAAAGACAGGGCCCCTGGAAACACCATATATTTT.

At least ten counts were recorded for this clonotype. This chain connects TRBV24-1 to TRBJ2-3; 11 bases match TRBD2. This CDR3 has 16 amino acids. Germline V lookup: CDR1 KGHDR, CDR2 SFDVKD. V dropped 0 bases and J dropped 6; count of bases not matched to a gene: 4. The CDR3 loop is CATSDLIAGGPDTQYF. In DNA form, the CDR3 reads TGTGCCACCAGTGATTTGATAGCGGGGGGGCCGGATACGCAGTATTTT.

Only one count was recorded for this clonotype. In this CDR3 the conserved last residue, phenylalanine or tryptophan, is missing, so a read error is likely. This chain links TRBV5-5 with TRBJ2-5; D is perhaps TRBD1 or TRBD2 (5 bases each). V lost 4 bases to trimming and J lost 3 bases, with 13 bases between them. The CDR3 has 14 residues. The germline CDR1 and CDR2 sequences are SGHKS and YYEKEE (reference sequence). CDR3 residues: CASSRRGVEETQYS. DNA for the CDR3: TGTGCCAGCAGCCGAAGGGGAGTGGAAGAGACCCAGTACTCC.

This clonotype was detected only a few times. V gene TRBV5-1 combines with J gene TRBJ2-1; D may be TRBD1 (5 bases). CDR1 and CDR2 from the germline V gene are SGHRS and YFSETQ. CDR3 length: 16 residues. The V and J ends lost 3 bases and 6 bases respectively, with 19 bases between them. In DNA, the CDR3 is TGCGCCAGCAGCTCCCAGGGTGGGGCCTGGGGCAATGAGCAGTTCTTC. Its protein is CASSSQGGAWGNEQFF. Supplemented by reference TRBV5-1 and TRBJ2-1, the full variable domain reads KAGVTQTPRYLIKTRGQQVTLSCSPISGHRSVSWYQQTPGQGLQFLFEYFSETQRNKGNFPGRFSGRQFSNSRSEMNVSTLELGDSALYLCASSSQGGAWGNEQFFGPGTRLTVL.

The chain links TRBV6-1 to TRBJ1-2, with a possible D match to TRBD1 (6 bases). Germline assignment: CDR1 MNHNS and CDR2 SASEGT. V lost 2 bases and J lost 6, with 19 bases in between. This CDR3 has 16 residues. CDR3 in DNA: TGTGCCAGCAGTGAACCTCAGGGCGCGGGACACCATGGCTACACCTTC. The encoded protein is CASSEPQGAGHHGYTF.

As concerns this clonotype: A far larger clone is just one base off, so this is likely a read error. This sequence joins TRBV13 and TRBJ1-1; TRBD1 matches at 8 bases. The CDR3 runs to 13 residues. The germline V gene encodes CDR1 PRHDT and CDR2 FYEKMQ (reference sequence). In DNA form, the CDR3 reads TGCGCCAGCAAGGCGGACAGGGCCTCTGAAGCTTTCTTT. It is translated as CASKADRASEAFF.

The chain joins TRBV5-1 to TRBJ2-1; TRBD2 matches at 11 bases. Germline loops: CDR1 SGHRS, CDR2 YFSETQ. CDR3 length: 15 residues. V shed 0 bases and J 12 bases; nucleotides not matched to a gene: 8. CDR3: CASSLGKGLAERQFF. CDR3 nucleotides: TGCGCCAGCAGCTTGGGGAAGGGACTAGCGGAGCGGCAGTTCTTC. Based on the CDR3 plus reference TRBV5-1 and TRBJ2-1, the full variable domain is KAGVTQTPRYLIKTRGQQVTLSCSPISGHRSVSWYQQTPGQGLQFLFEYFSETQRNKGNFPGRFSGRQFSNSRSEMNVSTLELGDSALYLCASSLGKGLAERQFFGPGTRLTVL.

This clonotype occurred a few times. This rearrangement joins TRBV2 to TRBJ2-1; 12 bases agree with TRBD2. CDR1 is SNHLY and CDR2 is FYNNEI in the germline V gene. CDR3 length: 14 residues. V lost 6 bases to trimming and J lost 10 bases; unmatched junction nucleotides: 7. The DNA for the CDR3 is TGTGCCAGCAGGCCCCTAGCGGGGGGGGAGGAGCAGTTCTTC. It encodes CASRPLAGGEEQFF.

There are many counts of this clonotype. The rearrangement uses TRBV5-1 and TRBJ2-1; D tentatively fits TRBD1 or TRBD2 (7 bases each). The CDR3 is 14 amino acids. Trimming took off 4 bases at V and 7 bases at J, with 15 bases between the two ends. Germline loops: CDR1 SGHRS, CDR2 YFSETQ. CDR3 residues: CASSQGGAGNEQFF. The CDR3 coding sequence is TGCGCCAGCAGCCAGGGGGGGGCAGGGAATGAGCAGTTCTTC.

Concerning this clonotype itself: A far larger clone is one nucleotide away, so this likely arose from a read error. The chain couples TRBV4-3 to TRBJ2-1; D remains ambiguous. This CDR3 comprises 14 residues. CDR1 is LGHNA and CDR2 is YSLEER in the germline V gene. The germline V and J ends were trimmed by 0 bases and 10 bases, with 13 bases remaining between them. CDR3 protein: CASSQEEGWLEQFF. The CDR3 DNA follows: TGCGCCAGCAGCCAAGAAGAAGGGTGGCTCGAGCAGTTCTTC.

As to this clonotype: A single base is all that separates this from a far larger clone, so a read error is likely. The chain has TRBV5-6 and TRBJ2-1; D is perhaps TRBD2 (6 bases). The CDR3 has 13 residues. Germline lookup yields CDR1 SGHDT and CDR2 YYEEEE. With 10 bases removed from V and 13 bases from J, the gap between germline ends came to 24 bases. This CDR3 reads CASAIGARETQFF. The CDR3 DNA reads TGTGCCTCTGCGATCGGGGCTCGGGAGACCCAGTTCTTC.

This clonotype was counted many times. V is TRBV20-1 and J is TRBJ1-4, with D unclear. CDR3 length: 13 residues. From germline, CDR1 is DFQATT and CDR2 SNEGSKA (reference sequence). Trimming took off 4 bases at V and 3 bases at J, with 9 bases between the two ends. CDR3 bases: TGCAGTGCTATCGGCCAGTCTAATGAAAAACTGTTTTTT. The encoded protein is CSAIGQSNEKLFF.

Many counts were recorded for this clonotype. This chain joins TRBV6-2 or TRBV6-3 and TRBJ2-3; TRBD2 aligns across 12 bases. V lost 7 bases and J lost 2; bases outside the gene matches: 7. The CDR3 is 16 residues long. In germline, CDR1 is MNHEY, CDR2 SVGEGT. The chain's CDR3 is CASKLAGGFVTDTQYF. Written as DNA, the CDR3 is TGTGCCAGCAAACTAGCGGGAGGATTCGTCACAGATACGCAGTATTTT.

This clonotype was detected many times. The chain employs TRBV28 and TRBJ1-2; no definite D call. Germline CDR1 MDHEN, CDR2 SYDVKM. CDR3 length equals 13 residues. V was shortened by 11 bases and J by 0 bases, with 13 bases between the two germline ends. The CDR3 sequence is CAASSAPNYGYTF. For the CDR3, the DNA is TGTGCCGCTTCCAGTGCCCCTAACTATGGCTACACCTTC.

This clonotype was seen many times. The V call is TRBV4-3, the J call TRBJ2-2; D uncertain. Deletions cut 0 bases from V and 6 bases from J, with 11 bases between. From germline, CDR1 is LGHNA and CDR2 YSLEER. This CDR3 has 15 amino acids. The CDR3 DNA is TGCGCCAGCAGCCAAGATCCCCTGACGGCCGGGGAGCTGTTTTTT. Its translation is CASSQDPLTAGELFF.

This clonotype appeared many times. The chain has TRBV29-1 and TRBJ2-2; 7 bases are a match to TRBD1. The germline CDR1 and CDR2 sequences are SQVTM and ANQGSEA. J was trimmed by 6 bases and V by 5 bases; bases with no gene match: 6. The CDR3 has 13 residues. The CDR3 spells CSVYQGVSGELFF. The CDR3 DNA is TGCAGCGTTTATCAGGGGGTTTCCGGGGAGCTGTTTTTT.

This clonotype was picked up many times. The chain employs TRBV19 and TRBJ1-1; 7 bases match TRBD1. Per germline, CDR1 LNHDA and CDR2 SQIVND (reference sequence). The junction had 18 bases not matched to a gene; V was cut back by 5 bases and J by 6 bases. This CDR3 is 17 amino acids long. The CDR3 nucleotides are TGTGCCAGTAGTGGATACAGGGGTATGGGTGGAGGCGCTGAAGCTTTCTTT. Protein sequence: CASSGYRGMGGGAEAFF.

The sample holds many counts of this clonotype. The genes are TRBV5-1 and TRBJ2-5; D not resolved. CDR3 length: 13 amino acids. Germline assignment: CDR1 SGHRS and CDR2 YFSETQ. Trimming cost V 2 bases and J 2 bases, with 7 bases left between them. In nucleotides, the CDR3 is TGCGCCAGCAGCTTACGTCCTCAAGAGACCCAGTACTTC. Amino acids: CASSLRPQETQYF.

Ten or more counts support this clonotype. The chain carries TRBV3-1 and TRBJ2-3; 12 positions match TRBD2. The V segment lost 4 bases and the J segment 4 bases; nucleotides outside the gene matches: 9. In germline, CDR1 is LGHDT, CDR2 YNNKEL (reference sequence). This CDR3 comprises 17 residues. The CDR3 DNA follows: TGTGCCAGCAGCCCGCGACTAGCGGGAGTTGTAGCAGATACGCAGTATTTT. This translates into CASSPRLAGVVADTQYF.

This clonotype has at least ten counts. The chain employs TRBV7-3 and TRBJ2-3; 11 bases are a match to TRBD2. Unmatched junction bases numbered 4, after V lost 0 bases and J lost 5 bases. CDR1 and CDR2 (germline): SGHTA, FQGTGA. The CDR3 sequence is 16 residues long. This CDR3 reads CASSLTPSGGQDTQYF. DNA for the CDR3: TGTGCCAGCAGCTTAACGCCTAGCGGGGGGCAAGATACGCAGTATTTT.

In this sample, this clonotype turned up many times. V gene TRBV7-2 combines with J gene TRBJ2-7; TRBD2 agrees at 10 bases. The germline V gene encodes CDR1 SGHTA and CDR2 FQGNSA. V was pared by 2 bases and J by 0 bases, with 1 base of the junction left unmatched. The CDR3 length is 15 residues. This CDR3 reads CASSLSGGVSYEQYF. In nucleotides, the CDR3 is TGTGCCAGCAGCTTAAGCGGGGGGGTCTCCTACGAGCAGTACTTC.

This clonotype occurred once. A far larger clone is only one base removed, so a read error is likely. In DNA, the CDR3 is TGTGCCGGCAGTCCCGACAATCAGCCCCAGCATTTT. It encodes CAGSPDNQPQHF. The chain employs TRBV13 and TRBJ1-5; no clear D. Germline CDR1 is PRHDT and CDR2 is FYEKMQ (reference sequence). CDR3 size: 12 residues.

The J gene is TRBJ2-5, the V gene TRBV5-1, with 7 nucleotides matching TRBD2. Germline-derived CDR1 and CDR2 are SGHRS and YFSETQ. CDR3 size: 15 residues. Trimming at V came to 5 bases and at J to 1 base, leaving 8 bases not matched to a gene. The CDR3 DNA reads TGCGCCAGCAGTATTGTAGCGGGTACCCAAGAGACCCAGTACTTC. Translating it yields CASSIVAGTQETQYF.

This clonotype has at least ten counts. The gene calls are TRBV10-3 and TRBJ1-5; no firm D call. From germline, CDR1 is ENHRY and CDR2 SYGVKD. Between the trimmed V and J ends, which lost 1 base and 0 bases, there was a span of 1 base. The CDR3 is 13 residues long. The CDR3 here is CAISEFSNQPQHF. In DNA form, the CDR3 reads TGTGCCATCAGTGAGTTTAGCAATCAGCCCCAGCATTTT.